This T cell receptor (beta chain) was sequenced for a study of T cell changes during pregnancy in multiple sclerosis. Using immunoSEQ multiplex PCR, the repertoire was profiled, and TCRdb retains in-frame clones only, with some absent. The table lists some 70,000 clones, about nine tenths of them singletons. The sequence was collected from a female donor in good health, enrolled as a control in a pregnancy study. Source: peripheral blood, taken after pregnancy.

The CDR3 coding sequence is TGTGCCATCAGTGAGTCGACAAGGGGCGGCGAGCAGTACTTC. Translating it yields CAISESTRGGEQYF. This chain joins TRBV10-3 and TRBJ2-7; D perhaps matches TRBD1 (5 bases). CDR3 length equals 14 residues. Germline values: CDR1 ENHRY, CDR2 SYGVKD. The V end lost 0 bases, the J end lost 6 bases, and 12 bases lay between the germline ends.